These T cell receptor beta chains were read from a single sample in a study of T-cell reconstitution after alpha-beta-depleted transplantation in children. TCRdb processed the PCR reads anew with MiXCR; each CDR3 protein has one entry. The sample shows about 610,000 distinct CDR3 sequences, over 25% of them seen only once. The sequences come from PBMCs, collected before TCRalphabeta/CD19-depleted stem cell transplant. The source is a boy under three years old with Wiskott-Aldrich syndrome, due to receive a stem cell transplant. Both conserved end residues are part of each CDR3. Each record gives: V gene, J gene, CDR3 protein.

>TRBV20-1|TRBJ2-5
CSAQEGRSETQYF
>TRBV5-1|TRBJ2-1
CASSLVHAGRTSGRINEQFF
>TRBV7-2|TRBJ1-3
CASSPLRSSGNTIYF
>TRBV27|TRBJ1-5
CASKGTNQPQHF
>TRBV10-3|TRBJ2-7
CAISDLDRATYEQYF
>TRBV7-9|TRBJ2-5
CASSSGTGFHETQYF
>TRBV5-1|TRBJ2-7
CASSLGSRTSYEQYF
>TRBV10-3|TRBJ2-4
CAISESFRAGGENIQYF
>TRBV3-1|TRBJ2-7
CASSQFRDEQYF
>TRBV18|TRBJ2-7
CASSALGQSYEQYF
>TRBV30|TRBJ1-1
CAAAGGPEAFF
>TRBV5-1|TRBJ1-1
CASRSLRGDTEAFF
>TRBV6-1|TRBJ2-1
CASRQWNEQFF
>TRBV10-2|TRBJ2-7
CASSTSGSYEQYF
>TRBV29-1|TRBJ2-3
CSVMTGGGTDTQYF
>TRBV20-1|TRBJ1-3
CSARARGNTIYF
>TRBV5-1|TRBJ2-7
CASSLANTGRRFEQYF
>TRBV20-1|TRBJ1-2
CSAPQELSGYTF
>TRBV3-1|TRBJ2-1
CASSRQTPSGSGNEQFF
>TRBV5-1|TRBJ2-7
CASSSGNSRSYEQYF
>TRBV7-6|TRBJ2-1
CASSPPSNEQFF
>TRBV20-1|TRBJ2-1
CSAPPGESYNEQFF
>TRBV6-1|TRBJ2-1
CASSDDYPSYNEQFF
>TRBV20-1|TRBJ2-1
CSARVNRAWTGSDEQFF
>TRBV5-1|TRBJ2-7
CASNLAGAEFSEQYF
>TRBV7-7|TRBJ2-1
CASSLSRWVVKDYPGHEQFF
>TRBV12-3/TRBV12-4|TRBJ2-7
CASSYTGLQLVTYEQYF
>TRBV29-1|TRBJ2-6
CSVRTGSPGANVLTF
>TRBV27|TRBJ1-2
CASSRSTGTGYTF
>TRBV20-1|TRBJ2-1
CSARDGRTHNEQFF
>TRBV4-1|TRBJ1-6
CASSQENGLGPLHF
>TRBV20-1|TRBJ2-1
CSAAVWYNEQFF
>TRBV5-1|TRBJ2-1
CASSLDSSSYNEQFF
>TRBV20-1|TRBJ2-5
CSAREGGRGETQYF
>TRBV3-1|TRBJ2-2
CASSPLLVRSGELFF
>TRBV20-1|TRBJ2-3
CSARGGASGKTDTQYF
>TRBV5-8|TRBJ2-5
CASSRGGAYQETQYF
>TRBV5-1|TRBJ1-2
CASSWGTGGLYGYTF
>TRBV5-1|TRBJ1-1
CASSLGHTNTEAFF
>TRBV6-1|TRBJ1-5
CASRSTSRNQPQHF
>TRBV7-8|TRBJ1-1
CASSLVGRYTEAFF
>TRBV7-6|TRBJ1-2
CASSLPTGSLTTGYTF
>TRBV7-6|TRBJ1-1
CASSSTMSTEAFF
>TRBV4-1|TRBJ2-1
CASSHLAGGYNEQFF
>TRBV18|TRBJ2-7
CASSPSGTSDEQYF
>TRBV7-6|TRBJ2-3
CASSLVLSSGSADTQYF
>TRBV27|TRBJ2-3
CASTSYRGTSGRVGGDTQYF
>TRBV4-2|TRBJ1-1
CASTPLQGNTEAFF
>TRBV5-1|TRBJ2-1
CASSLNEPRNEQFF
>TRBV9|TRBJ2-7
CASSRGQITYEQYF
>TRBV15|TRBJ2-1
CATSRDRRLWQFF
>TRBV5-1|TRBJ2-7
CASRLASGTSIYEQYF
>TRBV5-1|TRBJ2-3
CASSSQGFDTQYF
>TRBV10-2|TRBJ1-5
CASRSGQENQPQHF
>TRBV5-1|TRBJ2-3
CASSFAGGDTQYF
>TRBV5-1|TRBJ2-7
CASSLAGTLSYEQYF
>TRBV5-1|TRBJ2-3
CASSLFTGTSGRRVTDTQYF
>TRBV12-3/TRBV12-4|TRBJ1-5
CASSPVGGNQPQHF
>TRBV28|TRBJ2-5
CASSLNLFQVQETQYF